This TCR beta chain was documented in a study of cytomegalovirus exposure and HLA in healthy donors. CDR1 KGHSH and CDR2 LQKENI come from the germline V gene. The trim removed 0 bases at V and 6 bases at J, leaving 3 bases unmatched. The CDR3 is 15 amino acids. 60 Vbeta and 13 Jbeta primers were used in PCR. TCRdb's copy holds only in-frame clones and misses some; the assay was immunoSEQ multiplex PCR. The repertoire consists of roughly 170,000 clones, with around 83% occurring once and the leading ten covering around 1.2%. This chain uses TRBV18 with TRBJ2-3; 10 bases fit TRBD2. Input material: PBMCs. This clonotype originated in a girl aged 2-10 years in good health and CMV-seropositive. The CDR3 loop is CASSPPLAGVDTQYF. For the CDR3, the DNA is TGTGCCAGCTCACCACCGCTAGCGGGAGTGGATACGCAGTATTTT. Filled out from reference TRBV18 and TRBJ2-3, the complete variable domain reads NAGVMQNPRHLVRRRGQEARLRCSPMKGHSHVYWYRQLPEEGLKFMVYLQKENIIDESGMPKERFSAEFPKEGPSILRIQQVVRGDSAAYFCASSPPLAGVDTQYFGPGTRLTVL.